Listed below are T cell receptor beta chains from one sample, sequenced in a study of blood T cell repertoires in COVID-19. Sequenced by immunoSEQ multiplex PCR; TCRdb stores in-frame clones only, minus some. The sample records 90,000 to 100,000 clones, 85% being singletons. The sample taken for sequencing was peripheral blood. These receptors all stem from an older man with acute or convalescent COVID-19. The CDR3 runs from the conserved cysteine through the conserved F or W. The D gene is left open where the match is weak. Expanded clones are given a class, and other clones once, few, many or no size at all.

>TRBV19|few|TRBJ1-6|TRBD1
CASSIPGTASPLHF
TGTGCCAGTAGTATTCCCGGGACAGCTTCACCCCTCCACTTT
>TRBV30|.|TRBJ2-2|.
CAWRSVNTGELFF
TGTGCCTGGAGGTCGGTGAACACCGGGGAGCTGTTTTTT
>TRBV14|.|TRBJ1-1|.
CASSQPIGAAFF
TGTGCCAGCAGCCAACCGATTGGAGCGGCTTTCTTT
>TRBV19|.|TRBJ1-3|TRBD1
CASSMTTGAGGNTIYF
TGTGCCAGTAGTATGACCACAGGGGCCGGAGGAAACACCATATATTTT
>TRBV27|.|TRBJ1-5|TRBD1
CASSFRRQGSANQPQHF
TGTGCCAGCAGTTTCCGGAGACAGGGCTCGGCCAATCAGCCCCAGCATTTT
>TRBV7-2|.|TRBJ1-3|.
CASSFAPRPSSGNTIYF
TGTGCCAGCAGCTTCGCCCCCCGACCTAGCTCTGGAAACACCATATATTTT
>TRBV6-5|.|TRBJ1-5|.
CASSTDSSNQPQHF
TGTGCCAGCAGTACGGACAGTAGCAATCAGCCCCAGCATTTT
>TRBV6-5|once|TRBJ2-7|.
CASRNNYEQYF
TGTGCCAGCAGGAACAACTACGAGCAGTACTTC
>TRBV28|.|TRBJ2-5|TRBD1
CASSHPGRGLETQYF
TGTGCCAGCAGCCACCCGGGCAGGGGGCTGGAGACCCAGTACTTC
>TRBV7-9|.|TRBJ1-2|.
CASRPAGLNYGYTF
TGTGCCAGCAGACCTGCTGGGCTTAACTATGGCTACACCTTC
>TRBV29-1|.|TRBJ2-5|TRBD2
CSVELMRLAGLTRQETQYF
TGCAGCGTTGAATTGATGAGACTAGCGGGACTCACCCGACAAGAGACCCAGTACTTC
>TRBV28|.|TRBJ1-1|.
CASSLVGPGTEAFF
TGTGCCAGCAGTTTAGTGGGCCCGGGGACTGAAGCTTTCTTT
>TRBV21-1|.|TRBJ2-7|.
CASSKSRGNEQYF
TGTGCCAGCAGCAAAAGTCGGGGGAACGAGCAGTACTTC
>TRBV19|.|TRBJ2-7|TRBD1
CASSSLRGQGSYEQYF
TGTGCCAGTAGTTCCCTGCGGGGACAGGGTTCCTACGAGCAGTACTTC
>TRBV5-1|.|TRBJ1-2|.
CASSLSGSTSGYTF
TGCGCCAGCAGCTTGTCAGGGTCTACTTCTGGCTACACCTTC
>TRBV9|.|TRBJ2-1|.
CASSGFEGYEQFF
TGTGCCAGCAGCGGGTTTGAGGGTTATGAGCAGTTCTTC
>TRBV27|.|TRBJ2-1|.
CASSLSAGNEQFF
TGTGCCAGCAGTTTATCAGCGGGTAATGAGCAGTTCTTC
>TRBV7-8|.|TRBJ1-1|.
CASSSKSEIRTEAFF
TGTGCCAGCAGCTCCAAATCGGAGATTCGGACTGAAGCTTTCTTT
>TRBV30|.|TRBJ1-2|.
CAWTKAGTTANYGYTF
TGTGCCTGGACGAAGGCAGGGACAACTGCTAACTATGGCTACACCTTC
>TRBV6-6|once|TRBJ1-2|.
CASSRTREGYTF
TGTGCCAGCAGCCGTACCAGGGAAGGCTACACCTTC
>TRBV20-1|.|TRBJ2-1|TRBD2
CSAGLADEQFF
TGCAGTGCTGGACTAGCGGATGAGCAGTTCTTC
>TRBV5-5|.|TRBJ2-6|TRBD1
CASSLVAGGTGANVLTF
TGTGCCAGCAGCTTGGTTGCAGGGGGCACTGGGGCCAACGTCCTGACTTTC
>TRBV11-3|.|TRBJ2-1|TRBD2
CASSFHGLAGDGEQFF
TGTGCCAGCAGCTTTCATGGACTAGCGGGAGACGGTGAGCAGTTCTTC
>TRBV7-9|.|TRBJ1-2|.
CASSLERYKDGYTF
TGTGCCAGCAGCTTAGAGAGGTATAAAGATGGCTACACCTTC
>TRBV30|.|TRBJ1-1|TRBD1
CAWSVARQGEAFF
TGTGCCTGGAGTGTAGCGCGACAGGGTGAAGCTTTCTTT
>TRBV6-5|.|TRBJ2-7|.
CAITTGDEQYF
TGTGCCATTACTACGGGGGACGAGCAGTACTTC
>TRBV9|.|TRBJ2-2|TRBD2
CASSVELAGGSNGELFF
TGTGCCAGCAGCGTAGAGCTAGCGGGAGGATCTAACGGGGAGCTGTTTTTT
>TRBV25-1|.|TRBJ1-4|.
CASSVAAVDEKLFF
TGTGCCAGCAGTGTTGCGGCGGTCGATGAAAAACTGTTTTTT
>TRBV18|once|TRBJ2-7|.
CASSPFFGFQNEQYF
TGTGCCAGCTCACCGTTTTTCGGGTTTCAGAACGAGCAGTACTTC
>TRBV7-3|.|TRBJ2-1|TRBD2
CASSPRLAGSGSYNEQFF
TGTGCCAGCAGCCCCCGACTAGCGGGAAGTGGGTCCTACAATGAGCAGTTCTTC
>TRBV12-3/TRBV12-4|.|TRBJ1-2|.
CASRRTGGYGYTF
TGTGCCAGCAGGCGGACCGGGGGCTATGGCTACACCTTC
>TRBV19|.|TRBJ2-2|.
CASLSTGELFF
TGTGCCAGCCTCAGCACCGGGGAGCTGTTTTTT
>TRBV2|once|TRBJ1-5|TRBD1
CASRGDSSNQPQHF
TGTGCCAGCAGGGGGGACAGTAGCAATCAGCCCCAGCATTTT
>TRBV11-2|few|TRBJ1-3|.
CASSPGSSGNTIYF
TGTGCCAGCAGCCCAGGGTCCTCTGGAAACACCATATATTTT
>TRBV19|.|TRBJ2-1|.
CASSPRGRRDEFF
TGTGCCAGTAGTCCACGGGGTCGACGGGATGAGTTCTTC
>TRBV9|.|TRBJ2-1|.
CASRPGDGSPGRDEQFF
TGTGCCAGCAGACCGGGGGATGGGAGCCCCGGACGGGATGAGCAGTTCTTC
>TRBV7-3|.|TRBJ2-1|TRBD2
CASSPMGLAGVYEQFF
TGTGCCAGCAGCCCCATGGGACTAGCGGGAGTGTATGAGCAGTTCTTC
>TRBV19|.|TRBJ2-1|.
CASSIEDFPYNEQFF
TGTGCCAGTAGTATAGAGGACTTCCCCTACAATGAGCAGTTCTTC
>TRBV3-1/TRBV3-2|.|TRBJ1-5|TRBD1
CASSQDFPGQYRNQPQHF
TGTGCCAGCAGCCAAGATTTCCCGGGACAGTATAGGAATCAGCCCCAGCATTTT
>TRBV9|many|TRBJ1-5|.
CASSPSGVPQPQHF
TGTGCCAGCAGCCCTAGCGGGGTACCTCAGCCCCAGCATTTT